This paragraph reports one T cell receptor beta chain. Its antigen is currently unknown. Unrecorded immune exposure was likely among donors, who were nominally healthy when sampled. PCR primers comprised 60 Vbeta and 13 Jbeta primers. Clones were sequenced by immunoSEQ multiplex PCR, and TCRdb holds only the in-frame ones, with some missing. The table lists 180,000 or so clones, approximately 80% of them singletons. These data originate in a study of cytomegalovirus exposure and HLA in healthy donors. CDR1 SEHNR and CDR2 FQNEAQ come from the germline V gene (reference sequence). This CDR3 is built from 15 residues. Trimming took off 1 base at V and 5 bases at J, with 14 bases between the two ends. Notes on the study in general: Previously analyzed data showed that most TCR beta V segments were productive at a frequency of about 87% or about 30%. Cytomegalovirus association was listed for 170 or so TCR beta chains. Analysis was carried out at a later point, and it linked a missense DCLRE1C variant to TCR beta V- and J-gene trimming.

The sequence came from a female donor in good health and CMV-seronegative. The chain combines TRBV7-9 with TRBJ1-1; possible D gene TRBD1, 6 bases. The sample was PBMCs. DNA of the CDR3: TGTGCCAGCAGCTTAGTAGTGGGACAACGGACTGAAGCTTTCTTT. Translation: CASSLVVGQRTEAFF.